The next 24 T cell receptor beta chains were all read from a single sample in a study of T cell responses to AZD1222 COVID-19 vaccine. Data came from immunoSEQ multiplex PCR; TCRdb stores just in-frame clones and leaves some out. Among over 100,000 clones listed, more than 85% were seen once. This material consisted of peripheral blood, taken on day 0 of AZD1222 vaccination. The receptors derive from an adult in good health.

The V call is TRBV6-5, the J call TRBJ1-2; weak D call: TRBD1 (6 bases). Germline CDR1 is MNHEY and CDR2 is SVGAGI. Deletions cut 6 bases from V and 6 bases from J, with 14 bases between. This CDR3 spans 13 amino acids. The CDR3 DNA sequence: TGTGCCAGCAGAGAGCAGGGGAAGAATGGCTACACCTTC. Translating gives CASREQGKNGYTF.

This CDR3 reads CASSQESAMNTEAFF. CDR3 DNA sequence: TGCGCCAGCAGCCAAGAGTCAGCCATGAACACTGAAGCTTTCTTT. The genes are TRBV4-1 and TRBJ1-1; no clear D gene. The CDR3 loop spans 15 amino acids. V shed 0 bases and J shed 0 bases, with 8 bases lying between them. The V gene's germline CDR1 is MGHRA and CDR2 YSYEKL.

There are a few counts of this clone. This CDR3 is CASSFWGRARNEQYF. The DNA for the CDR3 is TGTGCCAGCAGCTTCTGGGGGAGGGCCAGAAACGAGCAGTACTTC. The chain couples TRBV7-9 to TRBJ2-7; TRBD2 matches at 7 bases. Germline assignment: CDR1 SEHNR and CDR2 FQNEAQ (reference sequence). The CDR3 extends over 15 amino acids. J lost 5 bases, V lost 3 bases, and 10 bases had no gene match.

J is TRBJ1-4 and V is TRBV6-2 or TRBV6-3, with 8 bases fitting TRBD1. Germline-derived CDR1 and CDR2 are MNHEY and SVGEGT. The CDR3 sequence is 15 residues long. The junction had 5 bases not matched to a gene; V was cut back by 0 bases and J by 8 bases. The CDR3 reads CASSYSSRGQEKLFF. The CDR3 bases are TGTGCCAGCAGTTACTCGAGCAGGGGGCAAGAAAAACTGTTTTTT.

This sequence joins TRBV21-1 and TRBJ1-5. TRBV21-1 is assigned pseudogene status. The CDR3 covers 14 residues. CDR3 residues: CASSKGESNQPQHF. DNA for the CDR3: TGTGCCAGCAGCAAGGGGGAGAGCAATCAGCCCCAGCATTTT.

The rearrangement links TRBV28 to TRBJ1-2, with a possible D match to TRBD1 (6 bases). Trimming removed 5 bases at V and 4 bases at J, with 17 bases between. Germline CDR1 and CDR2: MDHEN and SYDVKM. The CDR3 totals 15 residues. The CDR3 nucleotides are TGTGCCAGCAGTGCCCATTCGGGGGGCGGCTATGGCTACACCTTC. Amino acids: CASSAHSGGGYGYTF.

The chain combines TRBV29-1 with TRBJ1-2; TRBD1 matches 9 bases. V gave up 1 base and J gave up 7 bases; unmatched junction bases: 4. The germline V gene encodes CDR1 SQVTM and CDR2 ANQGSEA. The length of the CDR3 is 13 residues. The CDR3 here is CSVEGGQGGGYTF. CDR3 sequence (DNA): TGCAGCGTTGAAGGGGGACAGGGTGGTGGCTACACCTTC.

The chain joins TRBV19 to TRBJ1-1; 8 bases fit TRBD1. V dropped 2 bases and J dropped 3; count of bases not matched to a gene: 8. The CDR3 runs 16 residues. Germline V CDR1 and CDR2: LNHDA, SQIVND (reference sequence). The CDR3 DNA is TGTGCCAGTAGTATACCGGGACAGGCCTCTTACACTGAAGCTTTCTTT. It yields the protein CASSIPGQASYTEAFF.

The chain recombines TRBV4-1 with TRBJ2-3; D ambiguous. CDR1 MGHRA and CDR2 YSYEKL come from the germline V gene. Trimming cost V 0 bases and J 0 bases, with 10 bases left between them. The CDR3 is made up of 16 amino acids. The CDR3 sequence is CASSQDRAASTDTQYF. The CDR3 nucleotides read TGCGCCAGCAGCCAAGATCGGGCAGCTAGCACAGATACGCAGTATTTT.

V usage is TRBV2 and J usage is TRBJ1-1; D is unresolved. V was shortened by 8 bases and J by 0 bases, with 13 bases between the two germline ends. The CDR3 runs 14 residues. CDR1 is SNHLY and CDR2 is FYNNEI in the germline V gene. The CDR3 reads CASAPSTLNTEAFF. CDR3 nucleotide sequence: TGTGCCAGCGCGCCAAGTACCTTGAACACTGAAGCTTTCTTT.

The rearrangement links TRBV30 to TRBJ2-3; 7 nucleotides match TRBD2. The CDR3 length is 15 residues. Germline CDR1 GTSNPN, CDR2 SVGIG (reference sequence). V shed 3 bases and J 2 bases; nucleotides not matched to a gene: 8. Here the CDR3 reads CAWRRRAGATDTQYF. DNA of the CDR3: TGTGCCTGGAGAAGGCGGGCGGGAGCCACAGATACGCAGTATTTT.

The chain has TRBV5-1 and TRBJ1-2; D is uncertain. This CDR3 region has 13 residues. The V end lost 4 bases, the J end lost 4 bases, and 11 bases lay between the germline ends. CDR1 and CDR2 from the germline V gene are SGHRS and YFSETQ. The CDR3 sequence is CASSPDESYGYTF. DNA for the CDR3: TGCGCCAGCAGCCCCGACGAAAGCTATGGCTACACCTTC.

The chain carries TRBV28 and TRBJ2-5, with TRBD2 matching over 16 bases. Germline V lookup: CDR1 MDHEN, CDR2 SYDVKM. V lost 4 bases to trimming and J lost 4 bases; unmatched junction nucleotides: 3. This CDR3 contains 16 residues. DNA for the CDR3: TGTGCCAGCAGTTGGGGACTAGCGGGAGGGCCAGAGACCCAGTACTTC. It codes for CASSWGLAGGPETQYF.

V gene TRBV11-3 combines with J gene TRBJ2-2; D possibly matches TRBD1 or TRBD2 (6 bases each). Germline-derived CDR1 and CDR2 are SGHNT and YENEEA. V shed 3 bases and J shed 0 bases, with 11 bases lying between them. The CDR3 covers 16 residues. The CDR3 DNA is TGTGCCAGCAGCTTTCTCGGGGGCCCGAACACCGGGGAGCTGTTTTTT. Residues: CASSFLGGPNTGELFF.

The chain is built from TRBV9 and TRBJ2-3; D possibly corresponds to TRBD1 (5 bases). The CDR3 is 15 amino acids. V shed 6 bases and J shed 4 bases, with 18 bases lying between them. Germline V gene sequence: CDR1 SGDLS, CDR2 YYNGEE. This CDR3 reads CASTPDLQGPDTQYF. In DNA form, the CDR3 reads TGTGCCAGCACCCCGGACCTCCAGGGCCCAGATACGCAGTATTTT. The full variable domain, in which reference TRBV9 and TRBJ2-3 provide the parts outside the CDR3, is DSGVTQTPKHLITATGQRVTLRCSPRSGDLSVYWYQQSLDQGLQFLIQYYNGEERAKGNILERFSAQQFPDLHSELNLSSLELGDSALYFCASTPDLQGPDTQYFGPGTRLTVL.

The rearrangement links TRBV5-6 to TRBJ1-3; possible D gene TRBD1, 6 bases. CDR1 and CDR2 (germline): SGHDT, YYEEEE. The ends were cut back, 4 bases at V and 1 base at J, with 9 bases in the middle. The CDR3 extends over 14 amino acids. The CDR3 DNA reads TGTGCCAGCAGCGACGGGACATCTGGAAACACCATATATTTT. It translates to CASSDGTSGNTIYF.

The chain joins TRBV18 to TRBJ2-7; 12 bases line up with TRBD2. The CDR3 has 15 amino acids. The germline CDR1 and CDR2 sequences are KGHSH and LQKENI. V shed 3 bases, J shed 2 bases, and the junction held 2 bases outside the gene matches. The CDR3 sequence is CASSPGLAGPYEQYF. The CDR3 DNA follows: TGTGCCAGCTCACCCGGACTAGCGGGGCCCTACGAGCAGTACTTC.

This clone was counted a single time. The chain couples TRBV5-1 to TRBJ2-1, with D possibly matching TRBD2 (6 bases). Germline values: CDR1 SGHRS, CDR2 YFSETQ. The CDR3 has 18 amino acids. Trimming took 5 bases from V and 3 from J, leaving 24 bases between them. CDR3 protein: CASRVWLAQPTSYNEQFF. Here the CDR3 DNA reads TGCGCCAGCAGGGTGTGGCTAGCGCAGCCTACCAGCTACAATGAGCAGTTCTTC.

The rearrangement joins TRBV9 to TRBJ1-1; D gene ambiguous. The CDR3 runs 13 residues. Germline CDR1 and CDR2: SGDLS and YYNGEE. V lost 3 bases, J lost 5 bases, and 11 bases lay in between. CDR3 bases: TGTGCCAGCAGCGGTCACGTGGGGACTGAAGCTTTCTTT. It is translated as CASSGHVGTEAFF.

The V and J genes are TRBV6-4 and TRBJ2-2; TRBD1 or TRBD2 may be the D gene (5 bases each). The V and J ends lost 1 base and 0 bases respectively, with 9 bases between them. CDR3 size: 16 residues. Germline loops: CDR1 MRHNA, CDR2 SNTAGT. The CDR3 spells CASSDWGIPNTGELFF. CDR3 DNA: TGTGCCAGCAGTGACTGGGGGATACCGAACACCGGGGAGCTGTTTTTT.

The V call is TRBV30, the J call TRBJ1-5; no clear D gene. The CDR3 has 12 residues. The germline CDR1 and CDR2 sequences are GTSNPN and SVGIG (reference sequence). The V and J ends lost 1 base and 4 bases respectively, with 5 bases between them. The CDR3 DNA follows: TGTGCCTGGAGTGGGCAGAATCAGCCCCAGCATTTT. Translation: CAWSGQNQPQHF.

This clone was seen a single time. The rearrangement joins TRBV19 to TRBJ2-2; 10 nucleotides match TRBD1. Germline CDR1 reads LNHDA; CDR2 reads SQIVND (reference sequence). After removal of 1 base from V and 5 bases from J, the junction contained 7 bases not matched to a gene. The CDR3 has 17 residues. CDR3: CASSIGLGTGVTGELFF. In nucleotides, the CDR3 is TGTGCCAGTAGTATAGGGCTGGGGACAGGGGTTACCGGGGAGCTGTTTTTT. Drawing the rest from reference TRBV19 and TRBJ2-2, the complete variable domain is DGGITQSPKYLFRKEGQNVTLSCEQNLNHDAMYWYRQDPGQGLRLIYYSQIVNDFQKGDIAEGYSVSREKKESFPLTVTSAQKNPTAFYLCASSIGLGTGVTGELFFGEGSRLTVL.

V and J are TRBV7-9 and TRBJ2-4; 8 nucleotides align to TRBD1. V shed 1 base and J 7 bases; nucleotides not matched to a gene: 9. CDR1 SEHNR and CDR2 FQNEAQ come from the germline V gene (reference sequence). This CDR3 comprises 16 residues. CDR3 sequence: CASSLEAGGAENIQYF. Written as DNA, the CDR3 is TGTGCCAGCAGCTTAGAGGCAGGGGGCGCGGAGAACATTCAGTACTTC.

V usage is TRBV3-1 (or the pseudogene TRBV3-2) and J usage is TRBJ2-5; 11 nucleotides line up with TRBD2. Germline loops: CDR1 LGHDT, CDR2 YNNKEL (reference sequence). The V segment lost 5 bases and the J segment 4 bases; nucleotides outside the gene matches: 6. This CDR3 is 15 amino acids long. Written as DNA, the CDR3 is TGTGCCAGCAGCGACCCTAGCGGGAGGCGAGAGACCCAGTACTTC. Protein product: CASSDPSGRRETQYF.